This entry lists 12 T cell receptor beta chains sequenced from one sample in a study of beta chain features in type 1 diabetes. Study-level points and caveats: In every one of the four CD4+ subsets, TCRB CDR3s were moderately but significantly shorter in Type 1 diabetes patients.

Investigators reverse transcribed all isolated RNA, so they sequenced expressed TCRB transcripts. Profiling relied on immunoSEQ multiplex PCR, and the TCRdb table lists in-frame clones only, not all of them. The table includes 350,000 to 400,000 clones, 10% to 15% detected once. No antigen has been assigned to these receptors. Sequencing input: naive CD4+ T cells from blood. These TCRs come from a young woman with type 1 diabetes.

This clone occurred a few times. This chain uses TRBV5-4 with TRBJ2-7, with D possibly being TRBD1 (6 bases). V was pared by 4 bases and J by 5 bases, with 16 bases between. Per germline, CDR1 SGHNT and CDR2 YYREEE (reference sequence). There are 14 residues in the CDR3. The CDR3 loop reads CASSRPTGSHEQYF. The CDR3 coding sequence is TGTGCCAGCAGCCGTCCCACAGGGTCCCACGAGCAGTACTTC.

In this sample, this clone turned up a few times. The chain has TRBV4-1 and TRBJ2-1; a weak D match, TRBD2 (5 bases). This CDR3 is built from 18 residues. Germline loops: CDR1 MGHRA, CDR2 YSYEKL. Trimming took off 3 bases at V and 0 bases at J, with 18 bases between the two ends. The CDR3 loop is CASSQGFLQRSSYNEQFF. CDR3 DNA: TGCGCCAGCAGCCAGGGCTTCCTACAGCGGAGCTCCTACAATGAGCAGTTCTTC.

This chain links TRBV13 with TRBJ2-7; 7 nucleotides match TRBD2. CDR3 length: 13 residues. J gave up 2 bases and V 5 bases, and 3 bases lay outside the gene matches. Germline-derived CDR1 and CDR2 are PRHDT and FYEKMQ (reference sequence). CDR3 DNA: TGTGCCAGCAGCGCCCGGGGGGCCTACGAGCAGTACTTC. Protein: CASSARGAYEQYF. Looking up the rest from reference TRBV13 and TRBJ2-7 gives the full variable domain: AAGVIQSPRHLIKEKRETATLKCYPIPRHDTVYWYQQGPGQDPQFLISFYEKMQSDKGSIPDRFSAQQFSDYHSELNMSSLELGDSALYFCASSARGAYEQYFGPGTRLTVT.

The V call is TRBV5-1, the J call TRBJ2-5; 7 nucleotides match TRBD1. CDR3 size: 11 residues. Germline CDR1 and CDR2: SGHRS and YFSETQ. V gave up 7 bases and J gave up 5 bases; unmatched junction bases: 2. CDR3 coding DNA: TGCGCCAGCCGGGACAGTGAGACCCAGTACTTC. Protein: CASRDSETQYF.

The chain links TRBV5-4 to TRBJ2-2; 8 bases line up with TRBD1. CDR1 is SGHNT and CDR2 is YYREEE in the germline V gene (reference sequence). V was pared by 0 bases and J by 1 base, with 5 bases of the junction left unmatched. There are 17 residues in the CDR3. The chain's CDR3 is CASSLATGTGNTGELFF. The CDR3 DNA reads TGTGCCAGCAGCTTGGCCACCGGGACAGGGAACACCGGGGAGCTGTTTTTT.

This clone was counted a few times. The chain is built from TRBV9 and TRBJ1-6; D is undetermined. CDR3 length: 15 amino acids. The V end lost 4 bases, the J end lost 6 bases, and 14 bases lay between the germline ends. Germline CDR1 and CDR2: SGDLS and YYNGEE. This CDR3 reads CASSYLFGSNSPLHF. The DNA for the CDR3 is TGTGCCAGCAGCTACCTTTTCGGGAGTAATTCACCCCTCCACTTT.

This clone was detected a few times. The rearrangement links TRBV7-2 to TRBJ1-5; D is perhaps TRBD1 (6 bases). CDR3 length: 13 residues. V was clipped by 4 bases and J by 2 bases, with 6 bases between them. Germline CDR1 SGHTA, CDR2 FQGNSA. In DNA form, the CDR3 reads TGTGCCAGCAGCTGGACAGGCAATCAGCCCCAGCATTTT. Translated: CASSWTGNQPQHF.

The rearrangement uses TRBV28 and TRBJ2-7; D unclear. The CDR3 is 13 residues long. V was pared by 6 bases and J by 5 bases, with 14 bases between. CDR1 is MDHEN and CDR2 is SYDVKM in the germline V gene. CDR3 region: CASRNFGEHEQYF. CDR3 nucleotide sequence: TGTGCCAGCAGGAACTTCGGTGAACACGAGCAGTACTTC.

The chain is built from TRBV6-5 and TRBJ2-7; 7 nucleotides match TRBD2. Germline CDR1 is MNHEY and CDR2 is SVGAGI. This CDR3 contains 15 residues. Germline trimming cut 2 bases from V and 4 bases from J; bases unmatched to any gene: 8. CDR3 region: CASSYTSGASYEQYF. In DNA form, the CDR3 reads TGTGCCAGCAGTTACACGAGCGGGGCCTCGTACGAGCAGTACTTC.

The V and J genes are TRBV7-3 and TRBJ1-1; 8 bases agree with TRBD1. V trimming: 2 bases; J trimming: 1 base; junction bases outside the gene matches: 6. The CDR3 length is 16 residues. Germline V gene data show CDR1 as SGHTA and CDR2 as FQGTGA. CDR3 protein: CASSLYRTGPNTEAFF. DNA for the CDR3: TGTGCCAGCAGCTTATACCGGACAGGGCCGAACACTGAAGCTTTCTTT.

This clone showed up just a few times. V and J are TRBV5-1 and TRBJ2-1, with TRBD2 matching 12 bases. V gave up 1 base and J gave up 4 bases; unmatched junction bases: 21. CDR1 and CDR2 (germline): SGHRS, YFSETQ. The CDR3 consists of 22 residues. CDR3 amino acids: CASSLRGPGLAGPKPTYNEQFF. In nucleotides, the CDR3 is TGCGCCAGCAGCTTGCGGGGGCCGGGACTAGCGGGCCCAAAGCCCACATACAATGAGCAGTTCTTC. Full variable domain (remainder filled in from reference TRBV5-1 and TRBJ2-1): KAGVTQTPRYLIKTRGQQVTLSCSPISGHRSVSWYQQTPGQGLQFLFEYFSETQRNKGNFPGRFSGRQFSNSRSEMNVSTLELGDSALYLCASSLRGPGLAGPKPTYNEQFFGPGTRLTVL.

The V gene is TRBV6-1, the J gene TRBJ2-1; TRBD2 might be the D (7 bases). This CDR3 is built from 15 residues. V shed 4 bases and J shed 5 bases, with 15 bases lying between them. Germline V gene lookup returns CDR1 MNHNS and CDR2 SASEGT. CDR3 in amino acids: CASSVGGGAHNEQFF. For the CDR3, the DNA is TGTGCCAGCAGTGTAGGAGGGGGGGCCCACAATGAGCAGTTCTTC.